The next 21 T cell receptor beta chains were all read from a single sample in a study of T cells after posttransplantation cyclophosphamide. Methotrexate plus calcineurin inhibitor accompanied controls' myeloablative marrow transplants; sampling was 1 year later. TCRdb's copy holds only in-frame clones and misses some; the assay was immunoSEQ multiplex PCR. The table shows some 4,000 clones, with 65% to 80% occurring only once. Sample: PBMCs, taken after allogeneic stem cell transplant with calcineurin inhibitor and methotrexate. Receptors were obtained from a female patient aged 50-59 years who received an allogeneic stem cell transplant from an unrelated donor, was CMV-positive, and had acute and chronic GVHD. Some T cells may arise from the graft donor.

The chain combines TRBV5-1 with TRBJ1-2, with TRBD1 identical over 7 bases. V was clipped by 0 bases and J by 8 bases; unmatched bases: 4. The germline V gene has CDR1 SGHRS and CDR2 YFSETQ. The CDR3 is made up of 13 amino acids. CDR3 in DNA: TGCGCCAGCAGCTTGGGACAGGGTAAGGGCTACACCTTC. This encodes CASSLGQGKGYTF.

The genes are TRBV6-5 and TRBJ1-5; D gene unclear. Trimming shortened V by 2 bases and J by 3 bases, and 5 bases separated the two germline ends. CDR1 and CDR2 from the germline V gene are MNHEY and SVGAGI. The CDR3 consists of 13 residues. The CDR3: CASSYVINQPQHF. The CDR3 DNA follows: TGTGCCAGCAGTTACGTTATCAATCAGCCCCAGCATTTT.

As DNA, the CDR3 is TGTGCCAGCAGCCGGGGGGCAGGGGGCGGATTCTACGAGCAGTACTTC. This codes for CASSRGAGGGFYEQYF. The chain is built from TRBV7-8 and TRBJ2-7, with D perhaps matching TRBD1 (8 bases). The V and J ends lost 5 bases and 3 bases respectively, with 20 bases between them. Germline V gene sequence: CDR1 SGHVS, CDR2 FQNEAQ. The CDR3 totals 16 residues.

This clone has just a few counts. The chain employs TRBV4-1 and TRBJ2-3, with a weak D call TRBD2 (5 bases). This CDR3 region has 16 residues. V was cut by 1 base and J by 3 bases, with 14 bases left in between. The germline gives CDR1 MGHRA, CDR2 YSYEKL. The CDR3 protein is CASSQVPIGMTDTQYF. CDR3 coding DNA: TGCGCCAGCAGCCAAGTCCCTATCGGGATGACAGATACGCAGTATTTT.

V and J are TRBV5-1 and TRBJ2-3; 8 nucleotides line up with TRBD2. J gave up 2 bases and V 3 bases, and 14 bases lay outside the gene matches. This CDR3 has 18 residues. Germline-derived CDR1 and CDR2 are SGHRS and YFSETQ. CDR3 loop: CASSSASGTRRNTDTQYF. CDR3 nucleotides: TGCGCCAGCAGCTCTGCTTCCGGGACTAGACGGAACACAGATACGCAGTATTTT.

V is TRBV11-2 and J is TRBJ2-3; 7 bases are shared with TRBD2. V was pared by 5 bases and J by 0 bases, with 11 bases of the junction left unmatched. In germline, CDR1 is SGHAT, CDR2 FQNNGV. The CDR3 is made up of 17 amino acids. The CDR3 protein is CASSRGAGFGSTDTQYF. The CDR3 bases are TGTGCCAGCAGCCGGGGAGCGGGGTTCGGTAGCACAGATACGCAGTATTTT.

The V gene is TRBV6-1, the J gene TRBJ2-7; D might be TRBD2 (6 bases). The CDR3 spans 12 residues. Trimming pared 6 bases from V and 6 bases from J, leaving 12 bases between. Looked up from germline, CDR1 is MNHNS and CDR2 is SASEGT. CDR3 loop: CASRLLGGEQYF. CDR3 bases: TGTGCCAGCAGGCTTTTGGGGGGCGAGCAGTACTTC.

The V gene is TRBV6-1, the J gene TRBJ2-2; 8 bases map to TRBD1. Germline loops: CDR1 MNHNS, CDR2 SASEGT. V shed 6 bases and J 5 bases; nucleotides not matched to a gene: 8. CDR3 length equals 15 residues. CDR3 nucleotides: TGTGCCAGCAGCGCGACAGGGGAGTGGACCGGGGAGCTGTTTTTT. Protein sequence: CASSATGEWTGELFF.

The sample holds many counts of this clone. The chain is built from TRBV6-5 and TRBJ1-3; a weak D match, TRBD1 (5 bases). The CDR3 is 14 residues long. The V end lost 6 bases, the J end lost 8 bases, and 17 bases lay between the germline ends. The germline CDR1 and CDR2 sequences are MNHEY and SVGAGI. CDR3 loop: CASRFRAKVDTIYF. The DNA of the CDR3 is TGTGCCAGCAGGTTCAGGGCTAAGGTTGACACCATATATTTT.

By share of the sample, this clone is medium-sized. This sequence joins TRBV2 and TRBJ2-7; D might be TRBD2 (6 bases). Trimming took 2 bases from V and 1 from J, leaving 12 bases between them. Per germline, CDR1 SNHLY and CDR2 FYNNEI. The CDR3 sequence is 15 residues long. CDR3 nucleotide sequence: TGTGCCAGCAGTGAACAGCGGGTCATGTCCTACGAGCAGTACTTC. It encodes CASSEQRVMSYEQYF.

J is TRBJ2-1 and V is TRBV27; possibly TRBD2 for D (6 bases). The V gene lost 0 bases and the J gene lost 0 bases, with 12 bases spanning the gap. Per germline, CDR1 MNHEY and CDR2 SMNVEV (reference sequence). This CDR3 has 17 amino acids. The CDR3 DNA reads as TGTGCCAGCAGTTTATCAATAGCGACTAGCTCCTACAATGAGCAGTTCTTC. Its protein product is CASSLSIATSSYNEQFF.

V and J are TRBV27 and TRBJ1-6, with TRBD1 as a possible D gene (5 bases). Trimming left V 3 bases short and J 8 bases short, with 14 bases between. The germline V gene encodes CDR1 MNHEY and CDR2 SMNVEV (reference sequence). This CDR3 has 15 residues. The CDR3 reads CASSFDSPAYSPLHF. The DNA for the CDR3 is TGTGCCAGCAGTTTCGACAGCCCGGCGTATTCACCCCTCCACTTT.

CDR3: CASSEQTGGEYEQYF. The DNA for the CDR3 is TGTGCCAGCAGTGAACAAACGGGGGGGGAGTACGAGCAGTACTTC. The V gene is TRBV6-1, the J gene TRBJ2-5; 8 positions match TRBD2. The end of the DNA fits TRBJ2-7 better, so the J call may be wrong. The CDR3 loop spans 15 amino acids. Germline CDR1 MNHNS, CDR2 SASEGT.

The chain is built from TRBV7-2 and TRBJ1-2; 8 bases are a match to TRBD1. V shed 4 bases and J 8 bases; nucleotides not matched to a gene: 12. Germline V lookup: CDR1 SGHTA, CDR2 FQGNSA. CDR3 size: 15 residues. CDR3 sequence: CASSSGTGLTGGYTF. The CDR3 DNA reads as TGTGCCAGCAGCTCAGGGACAGGTCTCACGGGGGGCTACACCTTC.

This clone showed up just a few times. The chain recombines TRBV6-1 with TRBJ2-7, with a possible D match to TRBD2 (6 bases). In germline, CDR1 is MNHNS, CDR2 SASEGT. Trimming removed 5 bases from V and 2 bases from J, with 16 bases in between. This CDR3 spans 15 amino acids. Here the CDR3 DNA reads TGTGCCAGCAGTCGCGGGAACTCCCCAACCTACGAGCAGTACTTC. It encodes CASSRGNSPTYEQYF.

The chain links TRBV7-8 to TRBJ2-5; TRBD2 matches 12 bases. The J call may not be correct, given that the DNA end is closer to TRBJ2-7. The CDR3 loop spans 14 amino acids. CDR1 is SGHVS, CDR2 FQNEAQ, per germline. In DNA, the CDR3 is TGTGCCAGTCGGACTAGCGGGAACTCCTACGAGCAGTACTTC. This codes for CASRTSGNSYEQYF.

The chain recombines TRBV27 with TRBJ1-6; 8 bases match TRBD1. The V gene's germline CDR1 is MNHEY and CDR2 SMNVEV (reference sequence). After removal of 5 bases from V and 8 bases from J, the junction contained 11 bases not matched to a gene. The CDR3 runs 16 residues. Written as DNA, the CDR3 is TGTGCCAGCAGTCTCCACTTCGGGACAGGTGATTCACCCCTCCACTTT. Protein product: CASSLHFGTGDSPLHF.

The J gene is TRBJ1-1, the V gene TRBV7-2; TRBD1 matches 8 bases. CDR1 is SGHTA, CDR2 FQGNSA, per germline. V shed 6 bases, J shed 1 base, and the junction held 7 bases outside the gene matches. The CDR3 contains 15 residues. The CDR3 sequence is CASSSAGTGNTEAFF. CDR3 nucleotides: TGTGCCAGCAGTTCCGCCGGGACAGGGAACACTGAAGCTTTCTTT.

J is TRBJ2-3 and V is TRBV30; the match to TRBD2 covers 10 bases. The CDR3 covers 16 residues. Per germline, CDR1 GTSNPN and CDR2 SVGIG (reference sequence). V gave up 2 bases and J gave up 7 bases; unmatched junction bases: 12. CDR3 sequence reads: CAWSSGGARRGNTQYF. The DNA for the CDR3 is TGTGCCTGGAGTAGCGGGGGGGCTAGGCGGGGAAATACGCAGTATTTT.

The rearrangement links TRBV5-3 to TRBJ2-1; tentative D call: TRBD2 (6 bases). TRBV5-3 is classed as an ORF, of uncertain function. V lost 8 bases and J lost 9, with 18 bases in between. This CDR3 comprises 13 residues. The CDR3 nucleotides read TGTGCCAGCATCAATTTGGGGGGTTTTGAGCAGTTCTTC. It specifies CASINLGGFEQFF.

The chain carries TRBV2 and TRBJ2-5, with a tentative D call TRBD1 (6 bases). Near its end, the DNA agrees better with TRBJ2-7, so the J call may be wrong. Germline CDR1 and CDR2: SNHLY and FYNNEI. The CDR3 has 13 amino acids. CDR3: CASTRQESYEQYF. The CDR3 DNA follows: TGTGCCAGCACCCGACAGGAATCCTACGAGCAGTACTTC.